This T cell receptor beta chain was sequenced during a study of blood T cell repertoires in COVID-19. Study-wide background: Material from acute and convalescent COVID-19 was sourced from the United States, Italy and Spain. T cells, B-cell-depleted T cells, or PBMCs supplied cDNA or gDNA.

Germline V gives CDR1 SGHRS, CDR2 YFSETQ. With V trimmed by 4 bases and J by 8 bases, 10 bases remained unmatched. This CDR3 is 16 amino acids long. This clone showed up just a few times. As processed by the authors: From reference gene primer amplification, estimates of nucleated cell counts were derived. Measured with immunoSEQ multiplex PCR; TCRdb has only the in-frame clones, and not every one. That table gives V, J and clone size, and the DNA gave D and trimming. The data show 250,000 or so clones, with over 80% seen just once and about 1.5% held by the top ten. This clonotype was sampled from a woman aged 40-49 years who had recovered from COVID-19. V is TRBV5-1 and J is TRBJ1-6; 9 bases line up with TRBD1. The sample taken for sequencing was peripheral blood. The CDR3 DNA sequence: TGCGCCAGCAGCCGGGACCCGGGACAGGGCTATTCACCCCTCCACTTT. Protein product: CASSRDPGQGYSPLHF.